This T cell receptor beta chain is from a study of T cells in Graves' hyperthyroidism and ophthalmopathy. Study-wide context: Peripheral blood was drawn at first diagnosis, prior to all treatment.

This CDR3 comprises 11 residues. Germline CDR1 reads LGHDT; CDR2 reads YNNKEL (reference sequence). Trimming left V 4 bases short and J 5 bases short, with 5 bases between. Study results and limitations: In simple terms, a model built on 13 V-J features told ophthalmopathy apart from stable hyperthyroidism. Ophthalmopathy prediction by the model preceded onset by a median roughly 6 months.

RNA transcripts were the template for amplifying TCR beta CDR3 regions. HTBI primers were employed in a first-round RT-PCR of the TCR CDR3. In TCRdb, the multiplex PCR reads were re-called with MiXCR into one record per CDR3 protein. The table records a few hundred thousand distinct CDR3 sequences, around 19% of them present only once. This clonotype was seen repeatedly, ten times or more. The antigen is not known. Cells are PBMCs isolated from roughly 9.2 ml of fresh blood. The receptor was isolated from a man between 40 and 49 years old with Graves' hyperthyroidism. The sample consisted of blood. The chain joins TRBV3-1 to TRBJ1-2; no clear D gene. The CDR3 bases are TGTGCCAGCAGCCTACTTTATGGCTACACCTTC. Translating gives CASSLLYGYTF.